The T cell receptor beta chain under discussion was sequenced for a study of cytomegalovirus exposure and HLA in healthy donors. V was shortened by 8 bases and J by 4 bases, with 9 bases between the two germline ends. Germline V gene lookup returns CDR1 MNHNS and CDR2 SASEGT. CDR3 length equals 11 residues. PCR primers comprised 60 Vbeta and 13 Jbeta primers. Repertoires were generated with immunoSEQ multiplex PCR, while TCRdb's copy carries only in-frame clones and drops some. The sample has about 150,000 clones, about three quarters seen once. With regard to this clone: What it binds is unknown.

Study outcomes and limitations: For most subjects, TCR beta sequences were reported to predict HLA-A and HLA-B alleles with accuracy. Immune exposure data for these donors was limited to CMV serostatus.

The TCR originated in a male donor in good health and CMV-seronegative. V and J are TRBV6-1 and TRBJ2-7, with D perhaps TRBD1 (5 bases). What was sequenced was PBMCs. The CDR3 reads CASYRGYEQYF. CDR3 DNA sequence: TGTGCCAGCTATAGGGGATACGAGCAGTACTTC.